The 22 T cell receptor beta chains reported below all come from one sample, sequenced in a study of blood T cell repertoires in COVID-19. Only in-frame clones appear in the TCRdb table, and some are missing; sequencing was by immunoSEQ multiplex PCR. The data contain approximately 70,000 clones, about 93% of them singletons. The sequenced sample consisted of peripheral blood. Receptors originate from a human donor in a cohort sampled during active COVID-19.

The chain joins TRBV30 to TRBJ2-7; 9 nucleotides align to TRBD2. V shed 1 base and J 2 bases; nucleotides not matched to a gene: 3. The germline gives CDR1 GTSNPN, CDR2 SVGIG (reference sequence). The CDR3 is 14 residues long. CDR3: CAWSATSGTYEQYF. The CDR3 coding sequence is TGTGCCTGGAGTGCGACTAGCGGAACCTACGAGCAGTACTTC.

This clone was detected once. V gene TRBV27 combines with J gene TRBJ2-7, with 11 bases matching TRBD1. The CDR3 length is 14 residues. The germline V gene encodes CDR1 MNHEY and CDR2 SMNVEV (reference sequence). The J segment lost 3 bases and the V segment lost 5 bases, leaving 3 bases of the junction unmatched. The CDR3 here is CASSRDRGIYEQYF. CDR3 sequence (DNA): TGTGCCAGCAGTCGGGACAGGGGGATCTACGAGCAGTACTTC.

The rearrangement joins TRBV5-6 to TRBJ2-7; D gene ambiguous. V dropped 2 bases and J dropped 3 bases, with 3 bases sitting between them. The CDR3 is made up of 11 amino acids. The germline V gene has CDR1 SGHDT and CDR2 YYEEEE. The CDR3 DNA follows: TGTGCCAGCAGCTTCAACTACGAGCAGTACTTC. Its protein product is CASSFNYEQYF.

The chain is built from TRBV5-1 and TRBJ1-1; the D gene is possibly TRBD1 (5 bases). This CDR3 is 12 amino acids long. V was cut by 4 bases and J by 3 bases, with 7 bases left in between. Germline V gene data show CDR1 as SGHRS and CDR2 as YFSETQ. CDR3 DNA sequence: TGCGCCAGCAGCCAAGGGGACACTGAAGCTTTCTTT. This codes for CASSQGDTEAFF.

This sequence joins TRBV28 and TRBJ2-7, with D maybe TRBD1 (8 bases). The germline V and J ends were trimmed by 5 bases and 2 bases, with 16 bases remaining between them. CDR1 is MDHEN, CDR2 SYDVKM, per germline. CDR3 length: 15 amino acids. For the CDR3, the DNA is TGTGCCAGCAGTCCACAGGGGGAGGGGCCCTACGAGCAGTACTTC. Protein sequence: CASSPQGEGPYEQYF.

V is TRBV28 and J is TRBJ1-5; TRBD1 is a possible D gene (5 bases). The CDR3 extends over 15 amino acids. Looked up from germline, CDR1 is MDHEN and CDR2 is SYDVKM. V lost 1 base and J 4 bases, leaving 11 bases between the germline ends. The CDR3 DNA sequence: TGTGCCAGCAGTTTATCTGGACGGGGGAATCAGCCCCAGCATTTT. Protein product: CASSLSGRGNQPQHF.

V is TRBV24-1 and J is TRBJ1-2, with 7 positions matching TRBD1. The CDR3 is made up of 12 amino acids. With 6 bases clipped from V and 4 bases from J, the junction kept 1 base outside the gene matches. Germline CDR1 and CDR2: KGHDR and SFDVKD. The CDR3 DNA reads TGTGCCACCAGTCAGGGGGGCTATGGCTACACCTTC. Residues: CATSQGGYGYTF.

The chain uses TRBV30 and TRBJ1-2; 9 bases match TRBD1. Germline V gene lookup returns CDR1 GTSNPN and CDR2 SVGIG (reference sequence). The CDR3 totals 17 residues. After removal of 4 bases from V and 3 bases from J, the junction contained 15 bases not matched to a gene. CDR3: CAWTRGTYRGRDYGYTF. The CDR3 DNA sequence: TGTGCCTGGACCCGTGGTACCTACAGGGGGCGCGACTATGGCTACACCTTC.

This clone came up once. CDR3 sequence (DNA): TGCAGTGCTAGTGTAGATGCAACTAATGAAAAACTGTTTTTT. Protein product: CSASVDATNEKLFF. The V call is TRBV20-1, the J call TRBJ1-4, with no clear D. The CDR3 spans 14 residues. The V gene lost 3 bases and the J gene lost 0 bases, with 8 bases spanning the gap. CDR1 DFQATT and CDR2 SNEGSKA come from the germline V gene (reference sequence).

V is TRBV6-5 and J is TRBJ2-7, with 8 positions matching TRBD1. The CDR3 consists of 14 residues. Germline trimming cut 5 bases from V and 5 bases from J; bases unmatched to any gene: 8. Germline V gene sequence: CDR1 MNHEY, CDR2 SVGAGI. CDR3 sequence reads: CASSTPGGSDEQYF. The CDR3 DNA follows: TGTGCCAGCAGTACTCCAGGGGGCTCGGACGAGCAGTACTTC.

The chain recombines TRBV3-1 (or the pseudogene TRBV3-2) with TRBJ2-7; D remains unclear. The CDR3 contains 12 residues. From germline, CDR1 is LGHDT and CDR2 YNNKEL (reference sequence). Trimming pared 3 bases from V and 5 bases from J, leaving 8 bases between. CDR3 nucleotides: TGTGCCAGCAGCCACCCTTTAAACGAGCAGTACTTC. Translating gives CASSHPLNEQYF.

The CDR3 DNA reads TGCGCCAGCAGCCCGGGGGGTAACTATGGCTACACCTTC. Translation gives CASSPGGNYGYTF. This chain connects TRBV4-1 to TRBJ1-2; tentatively, D is TRBD1 (5 bases). V gave up 4 bases and J gave up 1 base, with 7 bases separating them. The CDR3 consists of 13 residues. Germline assignment: CDR1 MGHRA and CDR2 YSYEKL.

The chain has TRBV20-1 and TRBJ1-5, with D tentatively TRBD1 (5 bases). Per the germline V gene, CDR1 is DFQATT and CDR2 is SNEGSKA (reference sequence). V dropped 3 bases and J dropped 4 bases, with 13 bases sitting between them. The CDR3 runs 14 residues. CDR3 loop: CSASTSGGNQPQHF. The CDR3 bases are TGCAGTGCTAGTACGTCGGGGGGGAATCAGCCCCAGCATTTT.

This clone was seen only once. V is TRBV30 and J is TRBJ1-1; 7 positions match TRBD1. Germline CDR1 GTSNPN, CDR2 SVGIG (reference sequence). The CDR3 has 18 residues. J lost 4 bases, V lost 0 bases, and 17 bases had no gene match. The CDR3 nucleotides read TGTGCCTGGAGTGTCTGGCGGCCACCCACAGGGGATTTCACTGAAGCTTTCTTT. Translated: CAWSVWRPPTGDFTEAFF.

The CDR3 bases are TGTGCCAGCAGTTGGGACAGGGGTGAAAAACTGTTTTTT. Translation gives CASSWDRGEKLFF. This chain links TRBV12-3 or TRBV12-4 with TRBJ1-4, with TRBD1 matching 10 bases. The V gene end was trimmed by 4 bases and the J gene end by 7 bases; junction bases not matched to a gene: 0. This CDR3 is 13 amino acids long.

The rearrangement uses TRBV20-1 and TRBJ1-2; D may be TRBD1 (5 bases). Deletions cut 3 bases from V and 0 bases from J, with 11 bases between. CDR3 length: 14 amino acids. Germline lookup yields CDR1 DFQATT and CDR2 SNEGSKA (reference sequence). CDR3 loop: CSASSGVANYGYTF. CDR3 sequence (DNA): TGCAGTGCTAGTTCGGGGGTAGCTAACTATGGCTACACCTTC.

The CDR3 is CASSLAAEAFF. The CDR3 DNA is TGTGCCAGCAGCTTGGCTGCTGAAGCTTTCTTT. The chain employs TRBV5-6 and TRBJ1-1; D unclear. CDR1 and CDR2 from the germline V gene are SGHDT and YYEEEE. V lost 0 bases and J 6 bases, leaving 3 bases between the germline ends. CDR3 length: 11 amino acids.

The CDR3 region is CASSQIKGAAGTEAFF. CDR3 in DNA: TGTGCCAGCAGCCAAATAAAGGGGGCAGCTGGCACTGAAGCTTTCTTT. This chain links TRBV11-2 with TRBJ1-1; 7 bases are shared with TRBD1. Unmatched junction bases numbered 13, after V lost 5 bases and J lost 4 bases. Looked up from germline, CDR1 is SGHAT and CDR2 is FQNNGV. The CDR3 extends over 16 amino acids.

The genes are TRBV7-6 and TRBJ1-1; the match to TRBD1 covers 9 bases. Germline trimming cut 1 base from V and 5 bases from J; bases unmatched to any gene: 8. This CDR3 comprises 16 residues. Germline V CDR1 and CDR2: SGHVS, FNYEAQ. This CDR3 reads CASSLVSGQGGTEAFF. DNA of the CDR3: TGTGCCAGCAGCTTAGTTTCGGGACAGGGCGGGACTGAAGCTTTCTTT.

This rearrangement joins TRBV4-2 to TRBJ2-7, with TRBD2 matching 9 bases. J lost 5 bases, V lost 3 bases, and 14 bases had no gene match. Germline loops: CDR1 LGHNA, CDR2 YNFKEQ. This CDR3 is 17 amino acids long. Here the CDR3 reads CASSQGLASGVKDEQYF. In DNA form, the CDR3 reads TGTGCCAGCAGCCAGGGATTAGCTAGCGGGGTCAAAGACGAGCAGTACTTC.

V and J are TRBV19 and TRBJ1-2, with a tentative D call TRBD1 (6 bases). V was pared by 6 bases and J by 8 bases, with 10 bases between. Germline assignment: CDR1 LNHDA and CDR2 SQIVND (reference sequence). The CDR3 contains 11 residues. The CDR3 sequence is CASSQGKGYTF. CDR3 DNA sequence: TGTGCCAGTAGCCAGGGGAAGGGCTACACCTTC.

The chain employs TRBV19 and TRBJ1-1; maybe TRBD1 (5 bases). The CDR3 loop spans 11 amino acids. Germline values: CDR1 LNHDA, CDR2 SQIVND (reference sequence). Trimming shortened V by 4 bases and J by 5 bases, and 5 bases separated the two germline ends. CDR3 in DNA: TGTGCCAGTAGTAAGGGGACTGAAGCTTTCTTT. Translating gives CASSKGTEAFF. The full variable domain, in which reference TRBV19 and TRBJ1-1 provide the parts outside the CDR3, is DGGITQSPKYLFRKEGQNVTLSCEQNLNHDAMYWYRQDPGQGLRLIYYSQIVNDFQKGDIAEGYSVSREKKESFPLTVTSAQKNPTAFYLCASSKGTEAFFGQGTRLTVV.